This T cell receptor (beta chain) was obtained from a study of T-cell memory formation after mild COVID-19. Only a few counts were recorded for this clonotype. Its antigen is unknown. In germline, CDR1 is ENHRY, CDR2 SYGVKD. This CDR3 contains 15 residues. J lost 3 bases, V lost 1 base, and 3 bases had no gene match. TCRdb used MiXCR to reprocess the 5' RACE reads, holding one entry per CDR3 protein. The repertoire holds 250,000 or so distinct CDR3 sequences, with roughly 18% as singletons. Study-level results: Some responding clones appeared in pre-infection memory, suggesting cross-reactive memory joined.

Sequenced sample: PBMCs or a T cell subset sorted from them (not recorded which). This clonotype was sampled from a man younger than 35 who had mild COVID-19 (a few samples of this study predate the infection). Cell type and time point are not known. The rearrangement links TRBV10-3 to TRBJ1-5; TRBD1 matches at 7 bases. In DNA form, the CDR3 reads TGTGCCATCAGTGAGTTCGACAGGGACAATCAGCCCCAGCATTTT. Translating gives CAISEFDRDNQPQHF.